The T cell receptor beta chain described here comes from a study of cytomegalovirus exposure and HLA in healthy donors. 60 Vbeta and 13 Jbeta primers were used in PCR. Clones were sequenced by immunoSEQ multiplex PCR, and TCRdb holds only the in-frame ones, with some missing. The listing records 130,000 to 150,000 clones. The CDR3 is made up of 15 amino acids. Germline V gene data show CDR1 as SGHAT and CDR2 as FQDESV (reference sequence). V gave up 5 bases and J gave up 1 base; unmatched junction bases: 6. Broader study findings: TCR beta chains numbering under 200 were designated cytomegalovirus-associated.

Details on this clone: Its antigen is unidentified.

This sequence was found in a woman between 45 and 65 years old in good health and CMV-seronegative. Sequenced material: PBMCs. The chain couples TRBV11-1 to TRBJ2-7; TRBD1 agrees at 9 bases. DNA for the CDR3: TGTGCCAGCAGCCGACCGGGACAGGGATCCTACGAGCAGTACTTC. This sequence encodes CASSRPGQGSYEQYF.